Below are 27 T cell receptor beta chains sequenced from a single sample in a study of spatial heterogeneity in lung cancer. TCRdb ran MiXCR on the 5' RACE reads and lists one entry per CDR3 protein. The table records under 150,000 distinct CDR3 sequences, more than 10% of them present only once. Time point specified: blood at routine non-recurrence follow-up after resection. TCRs were sequenced from unsorted whole RNA of tumor, nontumor lung or PBMC. The material was PBMCs, obtained at follow-up. These TCRs come from a male donor with early-stage non-small cell lung cancer.

The chain carries TRBV4-1 and TRBJ1-1; 9 bases are shared with TRBD1. Trimming cost V 5 bases and J 3 bases; bases outside gene matches: 4. CDR3 length: 14 amino acids. Germline values: CDR1 MGHRA, CDR2 YSYEKL. CDR3 sequence: CASSTRQGDTEAFF. The CDR3, as DNA: TGCGCCAGCAGCACGCGACAGGGGGACACTGAAGCTTTCTTT.

The chain carries TRBV24-1 and TRBJ2-4, with D maybe TRBD2 (6 bases). V was cut by 4 bases and J by 0 bases, with 15 bases left in between. Germline lookup yields CDR1 KGHDR and CDR2 SFDVKD. The CDR3 extends over 17 amino acids. The CDR3 reads CATSEGGQGVAKNIQYF. CDR3 nucleotide sequence: TGTGCCACCAGTGAAGGAGGGCAGGGAGTAGCCAAAAACATTCAGTACTTC.

This sequence joins TRBV5-4 and TRBJ1-2; D might be TRBD1 (6 bases). CDR3 length: 15 amino acids. V was clipped by 3 bases and J by 4 bases, with 16 bases between them. Germline V lookup: CDR1 SGHNT, CDR2 YYREEE (reference sequence). The CDR3 region is CASSSPTQGLYGYTF. CDR3 nucleotides: TGTGCCAGCAGCTCGCCTACCCAGGGGCTCTATGGCTACACCTTC.

The chain employs TRBV27 and TRBJ2-7, with D tentatively TRBD1 (6 bases). The germline V and J ends were trimmed by 2 bases and 2 bases, with 13 bases remaining between them. The CDR3 consists of 15 residues. CDR1 MNHEY and CDR2 SMNVEV come from the germline V gene (reference sequence). The CDR3 here is CASSLRAGATYEQYF. The DNA for the CDR3 is TGTGCCAGCAGTTTAAGGGCAGGGGCAACCTACGAGCAGTACTTC.

The chain links TRBV6-5 to TRBJ1-6; D perhaps matches TRBD1 (6 bases). The germline CDR1 and CDR2 sequences are MNHEY and SVGAGI. This CDR3 contains 15 residues. Trimming left V 3 bases short and J 6 bases short, with 12 bases between. As DNA, the CDR3 is TGTGCCAGCAGTTATACGGGACACCTTAATTCACCCCTCCACTTT. Translated: CASSYTGHLNSPLHF.

The chain is built from TRBV20-1 and TRBJ2-1; 9 bases are shared with TRBD2. Germline V gene data show CDR1 as DFQATT and CDR2 as SNEGSKA (reference sequence). Trimming at V came to 1 base and at J to 4 bases, leaving 11 bases not matched to a gene. The CDR3 runs 17 residues. CDR3 sequence: CSARGGLSGGTYNEQFF. The CDR3 DNA reads TGCAGTGCTAGAGGAGGATTGAGCGGGGGGACGTACAATGAGCAGTTCTTC.

This clonotype came up many times. The CDR3 bases are TGCAGTGCTAGAGATGGGGGTTCAACAGATACGCAGTATTTT. This encodes CSARDGGSTDTQYF. This rearrangement joins TRBV20-1 to TRBJ2-3; tentatively, D is TRBD1 or TRBD2 (5 bases each). Trimming pared 0 bases from V and 3 bases from J, leaving 10 bases between. The CDR3 runs to 14 residues. CDR1 and CDR2 from the germline V gene are DFQATT and SNEGSKA (reference sequence).

In this sample, this clonotype turned up many times. This rearrangement joins TRBV6-5 to TRBJ1-2, with 7 positions matching TRBD1. The germline gives CDR1 MNHEY, CDR2 SVGAGI. This CDR3 spans 13 amino acids. After removal of 6 bases from V and 4 bases from J, the junction contained 5 bases not matched to a gene. The chain's CDR3 is CASSLDRTYGYTF. CDR3 sequence (DNA): TGTGCCAGCAGCTTGGACAGGACCTATGGCTACACCTTC.

The rearrangement links TRBV18 to TRBJ2-7; D is unresolved. The CDR3 has 15 amino acids. Looked up from germline, CDR1 is KGHSH and CDR2 is LQKENI. The V end was cut by 6 bases, the J end by 0 bases, with 15 bases between. CDR3 bases: TGTGCCAGCTCCTTTCCGCCCGGCAGCTCCTACGAGCAGTACTTC. This encodes CASSFPPGSSYEQYF.

This clonotype was detected a few times. This chain connects TRBV11-2 to TRBJ2-7; 8 bases fit TRBD1. Germline V lookup: CDR1 SGHAT, CDR2 FQNNGV. This CDR3 contains 14 residues. After removal of 1 base from V and 5 bases from J, the junction contained 4 bases not matched to a gene. CDR3: CASSLGAGGDEQYF. The CDR3 coding sequence is TGTGCCAGCAGCTTAGGGGCAGGGGGCGACGAGCAGTACTTC.

The V and J genes are TRBV2 and TRBJ1-5; D is possibly TRBD1 (6 bases). This CDR3 spans 18 amino acids. V was cut by 1 base and J by 3 bases, with 19 bases left in between. Germline-derived CDR1 and CDR2 are SNHLY and FYNNEI. CDR3: CASSEERRQDPNNQPQHF. The CDR3 DNA sequence: TGTGCCAGCAGTGAAGAGAGGAGACAGGATCCTAACAATCAGCCCCAGCATTTT.

The sample holds many counts of this clonotype. This rearrangement joins TRBV9 to TRBJ1-1; D not resolved. Germline CDR1 is SGDLS and CDR2 is YYNGEE. CDR3 length: 15 amino acids. V lost 3 bases to trimming and J lost 0 bases, with 12 bases between them. CDR3 residues: CASSAETGMNTEAFF. The DNA of the CDR3 is TGTGCCAGCAGCGCGGAGACGGGAATGAACACTGAAGCTTTCTTT.

This clonotype came up many times. V is TRBV28 and J is TRBJ2-7; TRBD1 matches 7 bases. Trimming removed 3 bases from V and 9 bases from J; junction bases left unmatched: 5. This CDR3 is built from 12 residues. CDR1 MDHEN and CDR2 SYDVKM come from the germline V gene. The CDR3 reads CASSFQQGRQYF. In nucleotides, the CDR3 is TGTGCCAGCAGTTTCCAACAGGGGAGGCAGTACTTC.

This clonotype appeared a few times. The rearrangement joins TRBV5-1 to TRBJ1-5; D possibly corresponds to TRBD1 (5 bases). This CDR3 comprises 15 residues. Trimming left V 1 base short and J 0 bases short, with 8 bases between. Germline-derived CDR1 and CDR2 are SGHRS and YFSETQ. The CDR3: CASSLIGDSNQPQHF. CDR3 DNA sequence: TGCGCCAGCAGCTTGATAGGGGATAGCAATCAGCCCCAGCATTTT.

V usage is TRBV14 and J usage is TRBJ1-2; D ambiguous. Trimming stripped 1 base from V and 4 bases from J, with 7 bases between. The V gene's germline CDR1 is SGHDN and CDR2 FVKESK. There are 13 residues in the CDR3. The CDR3 sequence: CASSQGTIYGYTF. The CDR3 bases are TGTGCCAGCAGCCAAGGAACAATCTATGGCTACACCTTC.

The table lists this clonotype with many counts. The chain couples TRBV7-9 to TRBJ1-5; D is possibly TRBD1 (5 bases). This CDR3 is 16 amino acids long. CDR1 is SEHNR, CDR2 FQNEAQ, per germline (reference sequence). Deletions cut 4 bases from V and 2 bases from J, with 15 bases between. The CDR3 nucleotides are TGTGCCAGCAGCTCTATTTCGGGGGATGGCAATCAGCCCCAGCATTTT. It specifies CASSSISGDGNQPQHF.

In its sample, this clonotype is medium-sized (0.01 to 0.1%). V is TRBV10-3 and J is TRBJ2-3; D not certain. This CDR3 comprises 15 residues. Germline V CDR1 and CDR2: ENHRY, SYGVKD. Trimming shortened V by 0 bases and J by 6 bases, and 13 bases separated the two germline ends. The DNA for the CDR3 is TGTGCCATCAGTGAGTCATCTAATTCGTGGGATACGCAGTATTTT. Translated: CAISESSNSWDTQYF.

This clonotype has just a few counts. The chain combines TRBV20-1 with TRBJ1-5, with D possibly being TRBD1 (6 bases). The V gene lost 2 bases and the J gene lost 0 bases, with 14 bases spanning the gap. Germline V CDR1 and CDR2: DFQATT, SNEGSKA (reference sequence). The CDR3 consists of 16 residues. As DNA, the CDR3 is TGCAGTGCTAGATCCGGACAGATAGATAGCAATCAGCCCCAGCATTTT. Protein sequence: CSARSGQIDSNQPQHF.

This clonotype appeared many times. The rearrangement uses TRBV7-2 and TRBJ1-6, with 7 bases identical to TRBD1. CDR3 length: 14 amino acids. Germline CDR1 reads SGHTA; CDR2 reads FQGNSA. The ends lost 5 bases at V and 11 bases at J; junction bases unmatched: 9. CDR3 nucleotides: TGTGCCAGCAGCGACCGACAGGGCTTGACACCCCTCCACTTT. Translating it yields CASSDRQGLTPLHF.

In this sample, this clonotype turned up a few times. V usage is TRBV27 and J usage is TRBJ1-6; 9 bases agree with TRBD1. This CDR3 has 17 amino acids. After removal of 0 bases from V and 5 bases from J, the junction contained 5 bases not matched to a gene. Germline CDR1 is MNHEY and CDR2 is SMNVEV (reference sequence). The CDR3 is CASSLSLRTGDNSPLHF. CDR3 in DNA: TGTGCCAGCAGTTTATCGCTCAGGACAGGGGATAATTCACCCCTCCACTTT.

This clonotype was picked up many times. The chain is built from TRBV4-3 and TRBJ2-1; D remains ambiguous. The germline V and J ends were trimmed by 0 bases and 1 base, with 13 bases remaining between them. Germline V lookup: CDR1 LGHNA, CDR2 YSLEER. This CDR3 has 17 residues. The CDR3 DNA follows: TGCGCCAGCAGCCAAGACGGAATTGTCAGATCCTACAATGAGCAGTTCTTC. This gives the protein CASSQDGIVRSYNEQFF.

This clonotype was counted a few times. CDR3 bases: TGCGCCAGCAGCTCGGGGTCAAGCTCCTACAATGAGCAGTTCTTC. Residues: CASSSGSSSYNEQFF. The gene calls are TRBV5-1 and TRBJ2-1; a possible D gene is TRBD2 (5 bases). With 3 bases removed from V and 0 bases from J, the gap between germline ends came to 10 bases. The CDR3 runs to 15 residues. CDR1 and CDR2 from the germline V gene are SGHRS and YFSETQ.

At least ten counts were recorded for this clonotype. This rearrangement joins TRBV29-1 to TRBJ2-1; a possible D gene is TRBD1 (6 bases). CDR1 and CDR2 (germline): SQVTM, ANQGSEA. V lost 5 bases and J 9 bases, leaving 11 bases between the germline ends. The CDR3 length is 11 residues. CDR3 nucleotides: TGCAGCGTTTCGGACAGTGTTGAGCAGTTCTTC. Amino acids: CSVSDSVEQFF.

This clonotype was picked up a small number of times. V and J are TRBV4-3 and TRBJ1-5; possibly TRBD1 for D (6 bases). V gave up 0 bases and J gave up 5 bases, with 11 bases separating them. The CDR3 length is 15 residues. Germline assignment: CDR1 LGHNA and CDR2 YSLEER. In DNA form, the CDR3 reads TGCGCCAGCAGCCAAGATTGGGCAGGGGATCAGCCCCAGCATTTT. It is translated as CASSQDWAGDQPQHF.

V gene TRBV2 combines with J gene TRBJ2-3; D perhaps matches TRBD2 (5 bases). Germline V lookup: CDR1 SNHLY, CDR2 FYNNEI. V gave up 3 bases and J gave up 7 bases, with 20 bases separating them. The CDR3 length is 16 residues. The CDR3 region is CASSDASPDFWNTQYF. CDR3 nucleotide sequence: TGTGCCAGCAGTGACGCCTCCCCGGACTTTTGGAATACGCAGTATTTT.

CDR3 nucleotide sequence: TGCGCCAGCAGTGATCTCATGGAGACCTACGAGCAGTACTTC. Translating it yields CASSDLMETYEQYF. The rearrangement joins TRBV10-2 to TRBJ2-7; no reliable D call. There are 14 residues in the CDR3. Trimming took 3 bases from V and 2 from J, leaving 11 bases between them. CDR1 and CDR2 (germline): WSHSY, SAAADI.

This clonotype has just a few counts. This chain's CDR3 is CASSYRRETQYF. In nucleotides, the CDR3 is TGTGCCAGCAGTTACCGGAGGGAGACCCAGTACTTC. V usage is TRBV6-2 or TRBV6-3 and J usage is TRBJ2-5, with D possibly being TRBD2 (5 bases). With 2 bases removed from V and 5 bases from J, the gap between germline ends came to 6 bases. CDR1 and CDR2 from the germline V gene are MNHEY and SVGEGT. The CDR3 contains 12 residues.